This is a list of T cell receptor beta chains from one sample in a study of Ad26.COV2.S vaccination and SARS-CoV-2 variants. The repertoire was sequenced with immunoSEQ multiplex PCR; TCRdb's copy has only in-frame clones and lacks some. The table has around 310,000 clones, 90% seen once. Sequences were derived from peripheral blood, sampled in a trial of Ad26.COV2.S vaccine versus placebo. The receptors were sampled from a person between 18 and 65 years old who received the Ad26.COV2.S COVID-19 vaccine or a placebo. CDR3s include the opening cysteine and the closing phenylalanine or tryptophan.

v_call | cdr3_aa
TRBV10-3 | CAISESSMAVNTEAFF
TRBV27 | CASSSRGAGDYGYTF
TRBV10-3 | CAIRSGTGGHEQYF
TRBV21-1 | CASSRREGENIQYF
TRBV6-5 | CASTQGMNTEAFF
TRBV11-2 | CASSLVRGLDTQYF
TRBV9 | CASSPRLNYGYTF
TRBV12-5 | CASGLYRGFSNTGELLIF
TRBV6-2/TRBV6-3 | CASSYAKRSGSPLHF
TRBV6-2/TRBV6-3 | CASSYFATEAFF
TRBV5-4 | CASSSQGRDTEAFF
TRBV3-1/TRBV3-2 | CASSPIMGRLGHNEQFF
TRBV15 | CASGQIYNEQFF
TRBV18 | CASSTQETQYF
TRBV24-1 | CATSDNRGQIYNEQFF
TRBV6-1 | CASSVITGGPGNTIYF
TRBV7-9 | CASSLGVEQGRGYTF
TRBV30 | CATGYNEQFF
TRBV27 | CASSQGMGNQPQHF
TRBV19 | CASSMEDSSSYEAFF
TRBV18 | CASSPGLSQETQYF
TRBV6-5 | CASSYGTPRDTQYF
TRBV12-5 | CASGYRPGYLWPWTAKWGYTF
TRBV18 | CASSPSSRDNTEAFF
TRBV6-6 | CASSSPGSEPTDTQYF
TRBV12-3/TRBV12-4 | CASSFQGWTEAFF
TRBV6-5 | CASSLTSGGTDTQYF